The clone carrying this T cell receptor (beta chain) was seen a handful of times. This entry comes from a study of blood T cells in healthy people across ages. Using a J-beta primer mix together with a sample-barcoded 5' primer, a second PCR was run for roughly 7 to 12 cycles. TCRdb passed the 5' RACE reads through MiXCR, listing each CDR3 protein once. The repertoire holds some 760,000 distinct CDR3 sequences, around 25% seen once, with around 3.6% in the top ten. The same data also went into a second study, on T cells of mothers and their children.

This sequence was found in a boy under 18 in good health. The sequenced sample consisted of blood.

The CDR3 protein is CSAIQGTNTEAFF. CDR3 bases: TGCAGCGCGATTCAGGGTACGAACACTGAAGCTTTCTTT. This chain joins TRBV29-1 and TRBJ1-1; maybe TRBD1 (5 bases). V dropped 7 bases and J dropped 1 base, with 13 bases sitting between them. Germline loops: CDR1 SQVTM, CDR2 ANQGSEA. The CDR3 length is 13 residues.